This T cell receptor (beta chain) was sequenced for a study of T cell repertoires in cytomegalovirus infection. Study at large: Shared public TCR beta signatures pointed to both CMV infection and a matching HLA type.

Many counts were recorded for this clonotype. Its antigen is unknown. TCRdb redid the calling of the reads with MiXCR, one entry per CDR3 protein. Altogether about 600,000 distinct CDR3 sequences are present, 20% to 30% being singletons, with the ten largest covering approximately 8.2%. Study-wide points: The ex vivo response was dominated by HLA-C-restricted CMV-specific TCR beta clonotypes. The study identified carriers of CMV plus the relevant HLA from cumulative public TCR beta family frequency.

This CDR3 has 21 residues. Looked up from germline, CDR1 is SGHVS and CDR2 is FNYEAQ. After removal of 0 bases from V and 3 bases from J, the junction contained 19 bases not matched to a gene. This TCR came from a human donor in good health (CMV status not recorded). Some clones in this sample may be carry-over from other donors' samples. This chain uses TRBV7-6 with TRBJ1-1; 10 nucleotides align to TRBD1. Source material: CD8+ T cells from PBMCs. The CDR3 protein is CASSLAKTGGVLQGPYTEAFF. The CDR3 DNA sequence: TGTGCCAGCAGCTTAGCCAAGACAGGGGGCGTTCTACAGGGCCCGTACACTGAAGCTTTCTTT.